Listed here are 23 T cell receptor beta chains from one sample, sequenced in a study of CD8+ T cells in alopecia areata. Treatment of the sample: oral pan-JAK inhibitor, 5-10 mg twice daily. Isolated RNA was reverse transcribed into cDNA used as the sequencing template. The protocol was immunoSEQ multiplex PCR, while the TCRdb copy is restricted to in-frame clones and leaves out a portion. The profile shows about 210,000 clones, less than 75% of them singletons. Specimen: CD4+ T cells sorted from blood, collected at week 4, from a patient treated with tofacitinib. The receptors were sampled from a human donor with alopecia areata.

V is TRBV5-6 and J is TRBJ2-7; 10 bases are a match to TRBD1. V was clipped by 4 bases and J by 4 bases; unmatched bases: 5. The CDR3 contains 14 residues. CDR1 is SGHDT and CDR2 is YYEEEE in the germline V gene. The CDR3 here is CASSLTGGLYEQYF. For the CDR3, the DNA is TGTGCCAGCAGCCTGACAGGGGGCCTGTACGAGCAGTACTTC.

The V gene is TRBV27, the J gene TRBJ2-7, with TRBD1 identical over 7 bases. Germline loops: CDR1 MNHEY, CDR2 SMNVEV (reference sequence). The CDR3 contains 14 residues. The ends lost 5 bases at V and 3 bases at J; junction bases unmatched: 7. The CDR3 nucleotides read TGTGCCAGCAGTCACACCGGGACAGACTACGAGCAGTACTTC. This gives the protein CASSHTGTDYEQYF.

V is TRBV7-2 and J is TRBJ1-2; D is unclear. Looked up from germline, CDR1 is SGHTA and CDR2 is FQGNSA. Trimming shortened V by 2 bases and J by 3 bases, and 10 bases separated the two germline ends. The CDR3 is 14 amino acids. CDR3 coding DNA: TGTGCCAGCAGCTTAACCGGACGGTACTATGGCTACACCTTC. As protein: CASSLTGRYYGYTF.

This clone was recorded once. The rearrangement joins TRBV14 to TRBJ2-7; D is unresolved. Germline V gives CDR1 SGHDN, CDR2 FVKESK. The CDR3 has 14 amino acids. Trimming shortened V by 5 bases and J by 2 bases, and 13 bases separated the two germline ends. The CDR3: CASSSLVGTYEQYF. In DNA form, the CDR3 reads TGTGCCAGCAGCTCCCTTGTGGGGACCTACGAGCAGTACTTC.

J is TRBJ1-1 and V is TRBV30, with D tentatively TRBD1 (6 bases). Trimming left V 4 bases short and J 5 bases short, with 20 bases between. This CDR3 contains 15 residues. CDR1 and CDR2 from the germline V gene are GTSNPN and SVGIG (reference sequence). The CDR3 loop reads CAWTWTVLDGTEAFF. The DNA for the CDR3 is TGTGCCTGGACTTGGACAGTATTGGATGGTACTGAAGCTTTCTTT.

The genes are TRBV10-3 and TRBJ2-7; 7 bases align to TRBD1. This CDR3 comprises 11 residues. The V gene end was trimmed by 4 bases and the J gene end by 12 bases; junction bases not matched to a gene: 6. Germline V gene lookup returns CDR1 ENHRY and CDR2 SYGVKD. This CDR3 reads CAISADRVRYF. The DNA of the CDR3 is TGTGCCATCAGTGCTGACAGGGTCCGGTACTTC.

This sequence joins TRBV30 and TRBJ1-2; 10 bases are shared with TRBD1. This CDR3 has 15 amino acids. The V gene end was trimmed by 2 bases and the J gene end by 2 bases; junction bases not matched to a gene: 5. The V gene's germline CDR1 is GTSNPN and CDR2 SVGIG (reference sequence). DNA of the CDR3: TGTGCCTGGAGTCCCCCGGGACAGGGGAACTATGGCTACACCTTC. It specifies CAWSPPGQGNYGYTF.

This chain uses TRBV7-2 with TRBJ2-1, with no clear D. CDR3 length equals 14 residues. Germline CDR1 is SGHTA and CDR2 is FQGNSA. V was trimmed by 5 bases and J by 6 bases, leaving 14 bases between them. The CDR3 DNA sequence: TGTGCCAGCAGCCCCCCTGAAGCCCGCAATGAGCAGTTCTTC. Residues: CASSPPEARNEQFF.

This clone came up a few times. CDR3 DNA: TGTGCCATCAGTGACGGCAGAATTAATCAGCCCCAGCATTTT. Translating gives CAISDGRINQPQHF. The V and J genes are TRBV10-3 and TRBJ1-5; D remains ambiguous. The CDR3 covers 14 residues. In germline, CDR1 is ENHRY, CDR2 SYGVKD. The V end was cut by 3 bases, the J end by 4 bases, with 10 bases between.

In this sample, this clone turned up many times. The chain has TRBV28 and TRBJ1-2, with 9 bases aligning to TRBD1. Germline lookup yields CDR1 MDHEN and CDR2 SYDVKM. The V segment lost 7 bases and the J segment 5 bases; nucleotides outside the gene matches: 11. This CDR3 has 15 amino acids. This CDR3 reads CASTLPGQGSYGYTF. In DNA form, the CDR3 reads TGTGCCAGCACTCTCCCGGGACAGGGTTCGTATGGCTACACCTTC.

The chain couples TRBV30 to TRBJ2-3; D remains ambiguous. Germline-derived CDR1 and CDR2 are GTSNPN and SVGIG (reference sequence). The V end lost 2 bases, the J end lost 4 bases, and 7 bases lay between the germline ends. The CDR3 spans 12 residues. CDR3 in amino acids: CAWSFSADTQYF. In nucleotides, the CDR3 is TGTGCCTGGAGTTTTAGTGCAGATACGCAGTATTTT.

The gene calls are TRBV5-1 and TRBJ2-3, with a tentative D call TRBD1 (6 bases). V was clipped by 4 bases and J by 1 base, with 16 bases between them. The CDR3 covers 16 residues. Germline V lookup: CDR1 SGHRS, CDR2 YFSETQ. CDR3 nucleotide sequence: TGCGCCAGCAGCACGCAGACAGGTTCCCGCACAGATACGCAGTATTTT. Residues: CASSTQTGSRTDTQYF.

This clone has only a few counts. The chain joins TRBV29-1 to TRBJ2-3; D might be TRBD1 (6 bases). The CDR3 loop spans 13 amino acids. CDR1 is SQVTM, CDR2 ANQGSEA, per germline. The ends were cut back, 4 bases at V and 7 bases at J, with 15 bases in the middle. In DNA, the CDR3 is TGCAGCGTTGCACAGGGAGAACCGAATACGCAGTATTTT. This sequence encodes CSVAQGEPNTQYF.

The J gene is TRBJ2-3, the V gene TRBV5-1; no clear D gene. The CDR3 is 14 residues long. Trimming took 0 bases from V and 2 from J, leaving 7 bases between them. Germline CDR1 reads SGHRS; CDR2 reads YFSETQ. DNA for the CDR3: TGCGCCAGCAGCTTGGAGAACCCCACAGATACGCAGTATTTT. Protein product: CASSLENPTDTQYF.

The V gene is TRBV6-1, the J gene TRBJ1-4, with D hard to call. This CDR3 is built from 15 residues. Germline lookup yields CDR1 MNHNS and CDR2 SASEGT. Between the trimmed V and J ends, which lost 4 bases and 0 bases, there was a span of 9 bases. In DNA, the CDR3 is TGTGCCAGCAGTGTACGCCCTGCAACTAATGAAAAACTGTTTTTT. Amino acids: CASSVRPATNEKLFF.

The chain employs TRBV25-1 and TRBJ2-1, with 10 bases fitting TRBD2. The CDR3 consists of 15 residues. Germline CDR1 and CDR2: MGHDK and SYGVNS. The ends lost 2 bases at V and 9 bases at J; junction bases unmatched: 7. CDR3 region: CASSEASGGAGEQFF. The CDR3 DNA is TGTGCCAGCAGTGAAGCCAGCGGGGGGGCCGGTGAGCAGTTCTTC.

CDR3 protein: CASSPGTFTDTQYF. The CDR3 region has the DNA TGTGCCAGCAGTCCCGGGACTTTCACAGATACGCAGTATTTT. The chain is built from TRBV6-5 and TRBJ2-3, with TRBD2 as a possible D gene (6 bases). CDR1 and CDR2 (germline): MNHEY, SVGAGI. V was cut by 5 bases and J by 2 bases, with 11 bases left in between. The CDR3 consists of 14 residues.

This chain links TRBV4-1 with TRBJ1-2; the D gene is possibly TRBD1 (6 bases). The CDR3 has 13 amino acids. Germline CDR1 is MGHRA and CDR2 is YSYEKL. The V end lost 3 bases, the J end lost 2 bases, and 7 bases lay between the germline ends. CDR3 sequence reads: CASSQGTNYGYTF. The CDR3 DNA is TGCGCCAGCAGCCAGGGGACAAACTATGGCTACACCTTC.

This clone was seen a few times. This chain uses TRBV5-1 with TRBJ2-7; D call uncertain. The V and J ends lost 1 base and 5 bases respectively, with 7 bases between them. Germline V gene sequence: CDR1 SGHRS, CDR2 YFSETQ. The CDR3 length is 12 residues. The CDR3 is CASSLQGNEQYF. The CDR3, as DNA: TGCGCCAGCAGCTTGCAAGGGAACGAGCAGTACTTC. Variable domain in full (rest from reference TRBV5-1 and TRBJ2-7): KAGVTQTPRYLIKTRGQQVTLSCSPISGHRSVSWYQQTPGQGLQFLFEYFSETQRNKGNFPGRFSGRQFSNSRSEMNVSTLELGDSALYLCASSLQGNEQYFGPGTRLTVT.

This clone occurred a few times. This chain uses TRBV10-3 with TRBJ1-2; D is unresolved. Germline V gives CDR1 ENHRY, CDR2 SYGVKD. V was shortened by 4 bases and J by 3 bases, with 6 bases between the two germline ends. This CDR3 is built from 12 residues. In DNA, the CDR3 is TGTGCCATCAGTGGTACAGACTATGGCTACACCTTC. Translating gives CAISGTDYGYTF.

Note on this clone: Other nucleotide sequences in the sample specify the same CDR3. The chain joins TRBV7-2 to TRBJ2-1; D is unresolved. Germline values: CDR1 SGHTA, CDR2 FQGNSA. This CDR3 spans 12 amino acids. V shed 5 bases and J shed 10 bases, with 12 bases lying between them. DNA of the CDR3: TGTGCCAGCAGCCCGGGCCGGCGCGAGCAGTTCTTC. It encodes CASSPGRREQFF. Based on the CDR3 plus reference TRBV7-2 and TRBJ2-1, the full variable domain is GAGVSQSPSNKVTEKGKDVELRCDPISGHTALYWYRQSLGQGLEFLIYFQGNSAPDKSGLPSDRFSAERTGGSVSTLTIQRTQQEDSAVYLCASSPGRREQFFGPGTRLTVL.

CDR3 DNA sequence: TGTGCCAGCAGCAAAGGGGACATAGGTGCAGATACGCAGTATTTT. Protein product: CASSKGDIGADTQYF. The rearrangement links TRBV5-6 to TRBJ2-3; tentatively, D is TRBD1 (6 bases). The CDR3 runs to 15 residues. Germline V gives CDR1 SGHDT, CDR2 YYEEEE. V was cut by 4 bases and J by 4 bases, with 16 bases left in between. The full variable domain, completed using reference TRBV5-6 and TRBJ2-3, is DAGVTQSPTHLIKTRGQQVTLRCSPKSGHDTVSWYQQALGQGPQFIFQYYEEEERQRGNFPDRFSGHQFPNYSSELNVNALLLGDSALYLCASSKGDIGADTQYFGPGTRLTVL.

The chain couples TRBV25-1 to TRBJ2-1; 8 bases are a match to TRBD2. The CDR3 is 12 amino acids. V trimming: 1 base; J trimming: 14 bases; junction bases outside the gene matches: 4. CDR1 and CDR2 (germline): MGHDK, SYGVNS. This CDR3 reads CASSESGTRKFF. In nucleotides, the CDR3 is TGTGCCAGCAGTGAATCGGGGACTAGGAAGTTCTTC.